This T cell receptor (beta chain) was captured by sequencing in a study of blood T cell repertoires in COVID-19. Study context: The analysed material was cDNA or gDNA that came from T cells, B-cell-depleted T cells, or PBMCs.

CDR3 length: 15 amino acids. V was trimmed by 4 bases and J by 1 base, leaving 14 bases between them. Germline V gene sequence: CDR1 SGHNT, CDR2 YYREEE (reference sequence). Here immunoSEQ multiplex PCR was the method, and the copy in TCRdb shows in-frame clones only, minus some. Counted here are a few hundred thousand clones, about 90% occurring once; the ten biggest clones make up roughly 0.66%. The V call is TRBV5-4, the J call TRBJ2-5; the D gene is possibly TRBD1 (6 bases). The receptor's source is a man aged 18 to 30 who had recovered from COVID-19. Sequenced sample: PBMCs or T cells enriched from blood (not recorded which). CDR3 sequence: CASSIPGQLQETQYF. The CDR3 DNA reads as TGTGCCAGCAGCATACCGGGACAACTCCAAGAGACCCAGTACTTC.